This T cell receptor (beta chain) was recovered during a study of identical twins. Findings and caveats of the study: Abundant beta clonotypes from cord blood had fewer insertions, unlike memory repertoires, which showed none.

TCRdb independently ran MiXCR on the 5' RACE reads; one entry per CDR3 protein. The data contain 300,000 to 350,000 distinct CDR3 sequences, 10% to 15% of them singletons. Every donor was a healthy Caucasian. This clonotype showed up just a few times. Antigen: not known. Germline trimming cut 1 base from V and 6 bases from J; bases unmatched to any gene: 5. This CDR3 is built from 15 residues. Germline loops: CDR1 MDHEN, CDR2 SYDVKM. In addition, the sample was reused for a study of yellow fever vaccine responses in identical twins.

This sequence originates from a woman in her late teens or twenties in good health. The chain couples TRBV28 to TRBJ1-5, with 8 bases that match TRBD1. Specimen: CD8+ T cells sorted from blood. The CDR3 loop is CASSLLAGGGQPQHF. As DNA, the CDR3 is TGTGCCAGCAGTTTATTAGCAGGGGGCGGTCAGCCCCAGCATTTT.